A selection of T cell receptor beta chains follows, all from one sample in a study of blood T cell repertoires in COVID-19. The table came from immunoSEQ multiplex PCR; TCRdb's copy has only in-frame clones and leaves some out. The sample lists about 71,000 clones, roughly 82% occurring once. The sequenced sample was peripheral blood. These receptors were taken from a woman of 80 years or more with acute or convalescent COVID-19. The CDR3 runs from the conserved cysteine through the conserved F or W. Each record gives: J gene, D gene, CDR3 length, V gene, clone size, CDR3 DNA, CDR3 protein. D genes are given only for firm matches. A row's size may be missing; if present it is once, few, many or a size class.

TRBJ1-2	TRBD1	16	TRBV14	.	TGTGCCAGCAGCCAAGGGACAGGGCACGGCAACTATGGCTACACCTTC	CASSQGTGHGNYGYTF
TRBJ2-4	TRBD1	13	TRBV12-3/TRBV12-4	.	TGTGCCAGTACTACAGGGGTGAATAACATTCAGTACTTC	CASTTGVNNIQYF
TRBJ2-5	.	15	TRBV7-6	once	TGTGCCAGCAGCTCCCCCCTGGGAGGCAAAGAGACCCAGTACTTC	CASSSPLGGKETQYF
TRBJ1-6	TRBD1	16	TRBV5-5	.	TGTGCCAGCAGCCGGTCGACGGGACAGAGTAACCCACCCCTCCACTTT	CASSRSTGQSNPPLHF
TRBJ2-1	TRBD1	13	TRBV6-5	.	TGTGCCAGCAGCGCCGGGACAGACAATGAGCAGTTCTTC	CASSAGTDNEQFF
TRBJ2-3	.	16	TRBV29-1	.	TGCAGCGTTGACGGGGGGACAATAGCCGGATCAAATACGCAGTATTTT	CSVDGGTIAGSNTQYF
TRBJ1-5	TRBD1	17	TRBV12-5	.	TGTGCTAGTGGTAGTGGACAGGGGGATCTGGGCAATCAGCCCCAGCATTTT	CASGSGQGDLGNQPQHF
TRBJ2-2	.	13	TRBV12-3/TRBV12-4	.	TGTGCCAGCAGCTGGAGGGAGTCCGGGGAGCTGTTTTTT	CASSWRESGELFF
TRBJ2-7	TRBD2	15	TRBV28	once	TGTGCCAGCACCGAGTCGGGCTTCGGGAGGAACGAGCAGTACTTC	CASTESGFGRNEQYF
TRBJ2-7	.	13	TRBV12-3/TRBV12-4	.	TGTGCCAGCAGAAGAGACAGCTCCTACGAGCAGTACTTC	CASRRDSSYEQYF
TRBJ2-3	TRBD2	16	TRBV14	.	TGTGCCAGCAGCCCCGGGACTAGCGGGACCACAGATACGCAGTATTTT	CASSPGTSGTTDTQYF
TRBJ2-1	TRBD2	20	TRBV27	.	TGTGCCAGCAGCAGACTCGGGACTAGCGGGAGAAAGGGGACCTACAATGAGCAGTTCTTC	CASSRLGTSGRKGTYNEQFF
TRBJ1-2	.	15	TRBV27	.	TGTGCCAGCAGTTTCCGGAGCACGTATATCTATGGCTACACCTTC	CASSFRSTYIYGYTF
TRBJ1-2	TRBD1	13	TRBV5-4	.	TGTGCCAGCAGCTTGGGCAGGGGGGATGGCTACACCTTC	CASSLGRGDGYTF
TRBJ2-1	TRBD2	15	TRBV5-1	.	TGCGCCAGCAGCTTGTCTAGCGGGAGGGCATATGAGCAGTTCTTC	CASSLSSGRAYEQFF
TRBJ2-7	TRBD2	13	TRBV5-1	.	TGCGCCAGCAGCTTGGAGGGTAGCGGGAGTTTGTACTTC	CASSLEGSGSLYF
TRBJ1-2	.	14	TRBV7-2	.	TGTGCCAGCAGCTTAGCGCGGGGGAACTATGGCTACACCTTC	CASSLARGNYGYTF
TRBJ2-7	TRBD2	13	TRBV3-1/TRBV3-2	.	TGTGCCAGCAGCCGGGGGGGATTCTACGAGCAGTACTTC	CASSRGGFYEQYF
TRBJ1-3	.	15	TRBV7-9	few	TGTGCCAGCAGCCTGACAGGCAACCTCGGTGACACCATATATTTT	CASSLTGNLGDTIYF
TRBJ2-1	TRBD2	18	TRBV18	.	TGTGCCAGCTCACCCCTAGCGGGAGCGCCCCCGTTTTACAATGAGCAGTTCTTC	CASSPLAGAPPFYNEQFF